This T cell receptor (beta chain) was profiled in a study of blood T cell repertoires in COVID-19. Overall study context: Both acute and convalescent COVID-19 samples were obtained from the United States, Italy and Spain.

The trim removed 4 bases at V and 6 bases at J, leaving 11 bases unmatched. Germline CDR1 is SGHRS and CDR2 is YFSETQ. The CDR3 contains 15 residues. Sequencing was performed with immunoSEQ multiplex PCR; in TCRdb, only in-frame clones are kept and a portion is missing. The sample comprises approximately 100,000 clones, 80% to 90% of which are singletons, and roughly 32% rests with the top ten. This rearrangement joins TRBV5-1 to TRBJ1-1; 8 nucleotides match TRBD1. Source material: peripheral blood. This receptor was identified in a woman of 80 years or more with acute or convalescent COVID-19. This chain's CDR3 is CASSEGQGWNSEAFF. Written as DNA, the CDR3 is TGCGCCAGCAGCGAAGGACAGGGTTGGAATTCTGAAGCTTTCTTT. Full variable domain (outside the CDR3, taken from reference TRBV5-1 and TRBJ1-1): KAGVTQTPRYLIKTRGQQVTLSCSPISGHRSVSWYQQTPGQGLQFLFEYFSETQRNKGNFPGRFSGRQFSNSRSEMNVSTLELGDSALYLCASSEGQGWNSEAFFGQGTRLTVV.